This T cell receptor (beta chain) was sequenced for a study of chemoradiotherapy in HPV16-positive cancers (dated by TCRdb to between 2021 and 2022). For the wider study: Functional T-cell assays on cells from a couple of HPV16-positive patients defined candidate HPV-specific T-cell clones and common TCR motifs. TCR repertoires from some 89 patients with HPV-related cancers were then used to track the candidate HPV-specific TCRs and motifs. The study set out to ask whether T-cell immunity against the HPV oncoproteins E6 and E7 changes over the course of chemoradiotherapy and whether that immunity affects survival. The paper's findings and limits, for the study overall: Improved recurrence-free survival in HPV16-positive patients was associated with expansion of HPV-responsive T cells during chemoradiotherapy. The survival association was reported for HPV16-positive patients, and the functional definition of HPV-specific T cells was derived from only two HPV16-positive patients. Expansion of candidate HPV-specific clones and E7-related TCR motifs was observed in the tumor microenvironment during treatment, whereas no such expansion was observed for non-HPV-specific T cells.

From cysteine to phenylalanine, the CDR3 is 13 amino acids long. Only the CDR3 portion is preserved as DNA: 39 bases, with reading frame beginning at the first base. The germline V gene (reference sequence) supplies CDR1 SGHKS and CDR2 YYEKEE. V is cut by 0 bases and J by 5 bases, and the space between the germline ends is 6 bases. Library preparation used the immunoSEQ multiplex PCR assay. The clones in this table, taken by TCRdb from immuneACCESS, are in-frame only. Not every clone is retained; where verified, under half of the shortfall comes from an unresolved V gene, and the cause of the rest is unknown. The sample has about 68,000 clones on record, more than 70% of them singletons. The top ten clonotypes cover under 4.5% of the sample. Repertoires were sampled multiple times during chemoradiotherapy, which allowed clonal expansion in the tumor microenvironment to be followed. In the case of this clone: The antigen it binds to is not known. It has no much larger one-base neighbor in the sample; base qualities were not kept.

The starting material was blood, obtained from a patient who underwent chemoradiotherapy. This receptor was identified in a human donor with HPV-associated anogenital cancer. The rearranged segments are TRBV5-5 and TRBJ2-1; the D gene is possibly TRBD1 or TRBD2, with 5 bases matching each. CDR3 sequence: CASSLEGHNEQFF. The bases are TGTGCCAGCAGCTTGGAGGGACACAATGAGCAGTTCTTC. Reference TRBV5-5 and TRBJ2-1 proteins supply the regions before and after the CDR3; the full variable domain is: DAGVTQSPTHLIKTRGQQVTLRCSPISGHKSVSWYQQVLGQGPQFIFQYYEKEERGRGNFPDRFSARQFPNYSSELNVNALLLGDSALYLCASSLEGHNEQFFGPGTRLTVL.